This T cell receptor beta chain was identified during a study of tumor-infiltrating lymphocytes in primary liver carcinoma. In the study overall: Spanning 4.2 to 10 cm, the tumors were T1-T3 N0M0.

Scientists recovered RNA and DNA together from about 20-30 mg of unsorted bulk tissue. Sampling was performed at five separate regions of each tumor. V dropped 5 bases and J dropped 2 bases, with 12 bases sitting between them. This CDR3 has 14 residues. This clonotype is termed medium-sized. Its matching antigen is unknown. Priming with a constant-region primer yielded TCR beta cDNA from around 540 ng total RNA. Investigators got TCR beta libraries out of three nested multiplex PCR rounds, done with slightly modified ARM-PCR. A C-beta reverse primer was combined with TRBV1-TRBV30 forward primers in the first two PCR rounds, and each round had approximately 10 cycles. TCRdb recomputed calls from the multiplex PCR reads with MiXCR, one row per CDR3 protein. This sample has 84,000 or so distinct CDR3 sequences; around 70% occur once, and the top ten carry 15% to 20%. The study's findings and limits: The overlap of tumor-adjacent and tumor-blood pairs was smaller than that of tumor region pairs. Significantly larger top-250-clone fractions were found in tumors than in blood (p = 0.039).

The sample consisted of liver tumor tissue from sampling region 1. Subset here: tumor region T1, superior pole. The sequence came from a man aged 35-49 years with primary liver carcinoma and hepatitis B virus infection. The rearrangement uses TRBV12-3 or TRBV12-4 and TRBJ2-5; D gene unclear. CDR3 region: CASSTPVTQETQYF. CDR3 DNA sequence: TGTGCCAGCAGTACCCCAGTCACACAAGAGACCCAGTACTTC.